This T cell receptor (beta chain) was recorded in a study of cytomegalovirus exposure and HLA in healthy donors. Researchers ran the PCR with 60 Vbeta and 13 Jbeta primers. TCRdb keeps only in-frame clones here, not all; method: immunoSEQ multiplex PCR. The data show 150,000 to 200,000 clones, with about 81% seen just once and 1.5% to 2% held by the top ten. CDR3 length: 13 residues. Per germline, CDR1 SGDLS and CDR2 YYNGEE. Trimming took 3 bases from V and 4 from J, leaving 10 bases between them. This receptor was taken from a man younger than 35 in good health and CMV-seronegative. The chain joins TRBV9 to TRBJ1-1; weak D call: TRBD1 (6 bases). Sequencing used PBMCs. CDR3 nucleotide sequence: TGTGCCAGCAGCGGAACAGGGTCCACTGAAGCTTTCTTT. This translates into CASSGTGSTEAFF.